The 31 T cell receptor beta chains given below trace back to one sample, sequenced in a study of shared clonotypes between healthy human individuals. The table came from immunoSEQ multiplex PCR; TCRdb's copy has only in-frame clones and leaves some out. The table lists roughly 640,000 clones, roughly 70% of them singletons. Sequencing was performed on memory CD4+ T cells sorted from blood. Subset of the sample: CD45RA-negative fraction. The receptors come from a woman in her 30s in good health.

The rearrangement links TRBV19 to TRBJ1-5; D might be TRBD1 (6 bases). Germline V gene lookup returns CDR1 LNHDA and CDR2 SQIVND (reference sequence). The germline V and J ends were trimmed by 4 bases and 7 bases, with 17 bases remaining between them. CDR3 size: 15 residues. CDR3 in DNA: TGTGCCAGTAGTAATAAGCGGGGGCCACTACAGCCCCAGCATTTT. This codes for CASSNKRGPLQPQHF. The full variable domain, in which reference TRBV19 and TRBJ1-5 provide the parts outside the CDR3, is DGGITQSPKYLFRKEGQNVTLSCEQNLNHDAMYWYRQDPGQGLRLIYYSQIVNDFQKGDIAEGYSVSREKKESFPLTVTSAQKNPTAFYLCASSNKRGPLQPQHFGDGTRLSIL.

The rearrangement links TRBV30 to TRBJ2-7; a weak D match, TRBD2 (5 bases). Germline CDR1 is GTSNPN and CDR2 is SVGIG (reference sequence). Trimming cost V 0 bases and J 3 bases, with 9 bases left between them. This CDR3 is 13 amino acids long. The CDR3 protein is CAWSVGLGYEQYF. CDR3 coding DNA: TGTGCCTGGAGTGTAGGACTCGGCTACGAGCAGTACTTC.

The chain has TRBV30 and TRBJ1-1; D not resolved. In germline, CDR1 is GTSNPN, CDR2 SVGIG (reference sequence). The germline V and J ends were trimmed by 2 bases and 7 bases, with 8 bases remaining between them. The CDR3 is 11 amino acids. CDR3 in DNA: TGTGCCTGGAGTCCGGCCGTTGAAGCTTTCTTT. This gives the protein CAWSPAVEAFF.

The gene calls are TRBV18 and TRBJ2-5; TRBD2 matches at 7 bases. The J segment lost 4 bases and the V segment lost 6 bases, leaving 11 bases of the junction unmatched. CDR1 is KGHSH, CDR2 LQKENI, per germline. The CDR3 spans 15 residues. CDR3 protein: CASSRGGSHPETQYF. The CDR3 region has the DNA TGTGCCAGCTCTAGGGGAGGGTCTCACCCAGAGACCCAGTACTTC.

The chain recombines TRBV5-4 with TRBJ2-3; 14 bases map to TRBD2. This CDR3 comprises 16 residues. CDR1 and CDR2 from the germline V gene are SGHNT and YYREEE (reference sequence). The trim removed 5 bases at V and 3 bases at J, leaving 5 bases unmatched. This chain's CDR3 is CASRRGTSGRTDTQYF. Written as DNA, the CDR3 is TGTGCCAGCAGGAGAGGGACTAGCGGGAGAACAGATACGCAGTATTTT. Full variable domain (rest looked up from reference TRBV5-4 and TRBJ2-3): ETGVTQSPTHLIKTRGQQVTLRCSSQSGHNTVSWYQQALGQGPQFIFQYYREEENGRGNFPPRFSGLQFPNYSSELNVNALELDDSALYLCASRRGTSGRTDTQYFGPGTRLTVL.

This clone was detected once. This chain links TRBV14 with TRBJ2-7, with 15 bases matching TRBD2. The CDR3 spans 15 residues. CDR1 and CDR2 from the germline V gene are SGHDN and FVKESK. V was clipped by 5 bases and J by 2 bases; unmatched bases: 1. CDR3 nucleotide sequence: TGTGCCAGCAGCTGGACTAGCGGGAGGGCCTACGAGCAGTACTTC. Its translation: CASSWTSGRAYEQYF.

The chain carries TRBV30 and TRBJ2-1; 12 nucleotides align to TRBD2. In germline, CDR1 is GTSNPN, CDR2 SVGIG (reference sequence). V was pared by 0 bases and J by 7 bases, with 16 bases of the junction left unmatched. This CDR3 is 19 amino acids long. CDR3 amino acids: CAWSVRDTLTSGRPNEQFF. Written as DNA, the CDR3 is TGTGCCTGGAGTGTCCGGGACACCCTAACTAGCGGGAGGCCAAATGAGCAGTTCTTC.

The chain uses TRBV18 and TRBJ1-4; no firm D call. V was pared by 2 bases and J by 0 bases, with 7 bases between. CDR3 size: 15 residues. Per the germline V gene, CDR1 is KGHSH and CDR2 is LQKENI. This CDR3 reads CASSPVTATNEKLFF. Written as DNA, the CDR3 is TGTGCCAGCTCACCAGTAACCGCAACTAATGAAAAACTGTTTTTT.

V is TRBV19 and J is TRBJ1-5, with D unclear. The length of the CDR3 is 15 residues. V was clipped by 4 bases and J by 3 bases, with 13 bases between them. The germline CDR1 and CDR2 sequences are LNHDA and SQIVND (reference sequence). The CDR3 nucleotides are TGTGCCAGTAGTACGGTCCTAGTCTCCAATCAGCCCCAGCATTTT. Translating it yields CASSTVLVSNQPQHF.

This rearrangement joins TRBV2 to TRBJ2-3; no clear D. V dropped 4 bases and J dropped 2 bases, with 13 bases sitting between them. CDR3 size: 15 residues. Germline V lookup: CDR1 SNHLY, CDR2 FYNNEI. As DNA, the CDR3 is TGTGCCAGCAGTGGATTAGCAGCCGTCACAGATACGCAGTATTTT. Translated, it gives CASSGLAAVTDTQYF.

This clone was observed a handful of times. The gene calls are TRBV5-6 and TRBJ2-3; perhaps D is TRBD1 or TRBD2 (5 bases each). V shed 0 bases and J shed 10 bases, with 12 bases lying between them. This CDR3 has 13 residues. Germline values: CDR1 SGHDT, CDR2 YYEEEE. The CDR3 reads CASSLDRVGAQYF. CDR3 coding DNA: TGTGCCAGCAGCTTGGATCGCGTGGGGGCGCAGTATTTT. Full variable domain (missing parts from reference TRBV5-6 and TRBJ2-3): DAGVTQSPTHLIKTRGQQVTLRCSPKSGHDTVSWYQQALGQGPQFIFQYYEEEERQRGNFPDRFSGHQFPNYSSELNVNALLLGDSALYLCASSLDRVGAQYFGPGTRLTVL.

This chain links TRBV10-3 with TRBJ1-2; 10 nucleotides match TRBD1. Trimming at V came to 3 bases and at J to 6 bases, leaving 4 bases not matched to a gene. The CDR3 spans 14 residues. Germline V gene lookup returns CDR1 ENHRY and CDR2 SYGVKD. The CDR3 nucleotides read TGTGCCATCAGTGATCAAGGACAGGGGGATGGCTACACCTTC. Its protein is CAISDQGQGDGYTF.

This clone has only a few counts. The chain recombines TRBV7-2 with TRBJ2-1; 11 nucleotides align to TRBD2. This CDR3 has 16 residues. The junction had 8 bases not matched to a gene; V was cut back by 7 bases and J by 3 bases. Germline V CDR1 and CDR2: SGHTA, FQGNSA. The CDR3 loop reads CASTQTSGEHYNEQFF. DNA for the CDR3: TGTGCCAGCACCCAGACTAGCGGGGAACACTACAATGAGCAGTTCTTC.

This clone has more than one count but fewer than ten. The chain combines TRBV2 with TRBJ2-3; 11 nucleotides match TRBD2. Per germline, CDR1 SNHLY and CDR2 FYNNEI. This CDR3 has 16 amino acids. V shed 6 bases and J 5 bases; nucleotides not matched to a gene: 10. CDR3 DNA sequence: TGTGCCAGCAGCCGCTCGACTAGCGGGATCGTAGATACGCAGTATTTT. Amino acid sequence: CASSRSTSGIVDTQYF. Looking up the rest from reference TRBV2 and TRBJ2-3 gives the full variable domain: EPEVTQTPSHQVTQMGQEVILRCVPISNHLYFYWYRQILGQKVEFLVSFYNNEISEKSEIFDDQFSVERPDGSNFTLKIRSTKLEDSAMYFCASSRSTSGIVDTQYFGPGTRLTVL.

V and J are TRBV27 and TRBJ2-1, with D unresolved. The CDR3 contains 15 residues. V dropped 5 bases and J dropped 3 bases, with 14 bases sitting between them. Germline CDR1 reads MNHEY; CDR2 reads SMNVEV (reference sequence). CDR3 coding DNA: TGTGCCAGCAGTCTAGGACGTAGTTTCTACAATGAGCAGTTCTTC. Translating it yields CASSLGRSFYNEQFF.

The chain links TRBV18 to TRBJ1-5; the D gene is possibly TRBD1 (5 bases). The ends were cut back, 2 bases at V and 5 bases at J, with 7 bases in the middle. CDR3 length: 13 residues. Per the germline V gene, CDR1 is KGHSH and CDR2 is LQKENI. CDR3 coding DNA: TGTGCCAGCTCACCAGCAGGGTATCAGCCCCAGCATTTT. Its translation is CASSPAGYQPQHF.

The chain combines TRBV12-5 with TRBJ1-1, with a weak D call TRBD1 (6 bases). The length of the CDR3 is 13 residues. V lost 5 bases, J lost 5 bases, and 12 bases lay in between. The germline CDR1 and CDR2 sequences are LGHNT and FRNRAP. CDR3 nucleotides: TGTGCTAGTGGTGTTACAGGGAGGACTGAAGCTTTCTTT. It yields the protein CASGVTGRTEAFF.

V is TRBV28 and J is TRBJ2-5; D may be TRBD2 (6 bases). The V and J ends lost 4 bases and 7 bases respectively, with 25 bases between them. The CDR3 runs to 17 residues. CDR1 and CDR2 from the germline V gene are MDHEN and SYDVKM. The CDR3 spells CASSYTSANIAEGTQYF. The CDR3 DNA is TGTGCCAGCAGTTACACCTCGGCTAACATTGCGGAGGGGACCCAGTACTTC.

This rearrangement joins TRBV7-6 to TRBJ2-2; D possibly corresponds to TRBD1 (6 bases). Germline V gene sequence: CDR1 SGHVS, CDR2 FNYEAQ. Trimming shortened V by 5 bases and J by 6 bases, and 7 bases separated the two germline ends. The CDR3 is 12 amino acids. CDR3: CASSEGAGELFF. As DNA, the CDR3 is TGTGCCAGCAGCGAGGGGGCCGGGGAGCTGTTTTTT.

J is TRBJ2-2 and V is TRBV5-1; D remains unclear. Trimming left V 7 bases short and J 5 bases short, with 12 bases between. The CDR3 is 13 residues long. Germline CDR1 and CDR2: SGHRS and YFSETQ. The CDR3 spells CASGSVATGELFF. The CDR3, as DNA: TGCGCCAGCGGGTCGGTTGCGACCGGGGAGCTGTTTTTT.

This CDR3 is CASSFRVGTGELFF. Written as DNA, the CDR3 is TGTGCCAGCAGCTTCAGGGTGGGGACCGGGGAGCTGTTTTTT. The chain joins TRBV5-6 to TRBJ2-2, with D possibly being TRBD1 (5 bases). V shed 2 bases and J shed 5 bases, with 10 bases lying between them. Germline CDR1 reads SGHDT; CDR2 reads YYEEEE. The CDR3 is made up of 14 amino acids. Full variable domain (remainder filled in from reference TRBV5-6 and TRBJ2-2): DAGVTQSPTHLIKTRGQQVTLRCSPKSGHDTVSWYQQALGQGPQFIFQYYEEEERQRGNFPDRFSGHQFPNYSSELNVNALLLGDSALYLCASSFRVGTGELFFGEGSRLTVL.

The CDR3 loop reads CASSLPGYTDTQYF. In DNA, the CDR3 is TGTGCCAGCAGCTTACCCGGGTACACAGATACGCAGTATTTT. The V and J genes are TRBV7-3 and TRBJ2-3; D unresolved. CDR3 length: 14 amino acids. Germline loops: CDR1 SGHTA, CDR2 FQGTGA. Trimming cost V 2 bases and J 2 bases, with 8 bases left between them.

This chain links TRBV5-1 with TRBJ2-5; tentatively, D is TRBD1 or TRBD2 (5 bases each). Germline CDR1 and CDR2: SGHRS and YFSETQ. The V and J ends lost 0 bases and 2 bases respectively, with 8 bases between them. The CDR3 totals 14 residues. The CDR3 DNA is TGCGCCAGCAGCTTGGATTGGGGGCAAGAGACCCAGTACTTC. This encodes CASSLDWGQETQYF.

CDR3 coding DNA: TGTGCCAGCAGCATCCGGGCCTCCCGTGGGTACGAGCAGTACTTC. Its translation: CASSIRASRGYEQYF. The J gene is TRBJ2-7, the V gene TRBV7-9; D unclear. Germline V gene lookup returns CDR1 SEHNR and CDR2 FQNEAQ (reference sequence). With 5 bases removed from V and 4 bases from J, the gap between germline ends came to 18 bases. CDR3 size: 15 residues. Looking up the rest from reference TRBV7-9 and TRBJ2-7 gives the full variable domain: DTGVSQNPRHKITKRGQNVTFRCDPISEHNRLYWYRQTLGQGPEFLTYFQNEAQLEKSRLLSDRFSAERPKGSFSTLEIQRTEQGDSAMYLCASSIRASRGYEQYFGPGTRLTVT.

The genes are TRBV6-5 and TRBJ1-5; 9 bases map to TRBD1. The CDR3 covers 14 residues. Germline V gene lookup returns CDR1 MNHEY and CDR2 SVGAGI. The junction had 1 base not matched to a gene; V was cut back by 5 bases and J by 2 bases. The CDR3 region has the DNA TGTGCCAGCAGTCGGGACAGGGGCAATCAGCCCCAGCATTTT. It specifies CASSRDRGNQPQHF.

The chain is built from TRBV4-1 and TRBJ2-1; D unclear. Germline CDR1 MGHRA, CDR2 YSYEKL. V lost 0 bases, J lost 8 bases, and 14 bases lay in between. The CDR3 loop spans 15 amino acids. The CDR3, as DNA: TGCGCCAGCAGCCAAGAGGGGTACTCGGTGTATGAGCAGTTCTTC. Amino acids: CASSQEGYSVYEQFF.

The V gene is TRBV28, the J gene TRBJ2-7, with TRBD1 matching over 7 bases. This CDR3 has 12 amino acids. The V segment lost 3 bases and the J segment 5 bases; nucleotides outside the gene matches: 1. Germline CDR1 reads MDHEN; CDR2 reads SYDVKM. DNA of the CDR3: TGTGCCAGCAGTTTTACAGGGGACGAGCAGTACTTC. This sequence encodes CASSFTGDEQYF.

CDR3 loop: CASSAHLGESTDTQYF. The CDR3 nucleotides read TGTGCCAGCAGCGCTCACCTTGGGGAGAGCACAGATACGCAGTATTTT. The rearrangement links TRBV9 to TRBJ2-3, with D tentatively TRBD2 (5 bases). The CDR3 extends over 16 amino acids. V shed 3 bases and J shed 0 bases, with 14 bases lying between them. CDR1 is SGDLS, CDR2 YYNGEE, per germline.

V usage is TRBV2 and J usage is TRBJ2-3; D is unresolved. This CDR3 region has 14 residues. Trimming stripped 6 bases from V and 4 bases from J, with 14 bases between. Germline-derived CDR1 and CDR2 are SNHLY and FYNNEI. CDR3 protein: CASRDRTTADTQYF. CDR3 coding DNA: TGTGCCAGCAGGGACCGCACCACAGCAGATACGCAGTATTTT.

The CDR3 nucleotides are TGTGCCAGCAGCTTGGCCGAAATTAGCGTCGAGCAGTTCTTC. Translation gives CASSLAEISVEQFF. The chain joins TRBV5-4 to TRBJ2-1; D is perhaps TRBD2 (5 bases). V dropped 0 bases and J dropped 10 bases, with 14 bases sitting between them. The CDR3 is 14 residues long. The germline CDR1 and CDR2 sequences are SGHNT and YYREEE (reference sequence).

In the case of this clone: The identical CDR3 is also encoded by other nucleotide sequences in the sample. The chain joins TRBV5-1 to TRBJ1-1; D is possibly TRBD1 (5 bases). Germline values: CDR1 SGHRS, CDR2 YFSETQ. The CDR3 is made up of 14 amino acids. V was shortened by 0 bases and J by 1 base, with 7 bases between the two germline ends. CDR3 bases: TGCGCCAGCAGCTTGGTCCAGGGGAACACTGAAGCTTTCTTT. It yields the protein CASSLVQGNTEAFF.